The clone carrying this TCR beta chain has just a few counts. The target antigen is unknown. The data were taken from a study of vaccination and CD4 T cells after COVID-19. Study at large: Convalescents were six males and four females, two of them Hispanic.

Treatment meaning: approximately nine-day PBMC culture with coronavirus spike peptide pools or control peptides (ViraFEST assay). Expanded clonotypes were found by TCR sequencing after peptide-pool stimulation (ViraFEST). Negative selection purified CD4+ T cells after approximately 9 days of culture. CD4+ T cells that had been cultured provided DNA sequenced with the Oncomine TCR Beta short-read assay. CD4+ T cells were cultured, and genomic DNA was extracted from them. TCRdb fed the PCR reads into MiXCR, producing one record per CDR3 protein. The table records more than 20,000 distinct CDR3 sequences, about 38% of them present only once. CDR3 size: 14 residues. V was trimmed by 2 bases and J by 3 bases, leaving 10 bases between them.

The source material was CD4+ T cells from blood, cultured in vitro, sampled before SARS-CoV-2 vaccination. The chain has TRBV12-3 or TRBV12-4 and TRBJ1-1; the D gene is possibly TRBD1 (5 bases). The source of this sequence is a human donor who had recovered from COVID-19. The CDR3 sequence is CASSLKRGDTEAFF. The DNA of the CDR3 is TGTGCCAGCAGTTTAAAACGGGGGGACACTGAAGCTTTCTTT.